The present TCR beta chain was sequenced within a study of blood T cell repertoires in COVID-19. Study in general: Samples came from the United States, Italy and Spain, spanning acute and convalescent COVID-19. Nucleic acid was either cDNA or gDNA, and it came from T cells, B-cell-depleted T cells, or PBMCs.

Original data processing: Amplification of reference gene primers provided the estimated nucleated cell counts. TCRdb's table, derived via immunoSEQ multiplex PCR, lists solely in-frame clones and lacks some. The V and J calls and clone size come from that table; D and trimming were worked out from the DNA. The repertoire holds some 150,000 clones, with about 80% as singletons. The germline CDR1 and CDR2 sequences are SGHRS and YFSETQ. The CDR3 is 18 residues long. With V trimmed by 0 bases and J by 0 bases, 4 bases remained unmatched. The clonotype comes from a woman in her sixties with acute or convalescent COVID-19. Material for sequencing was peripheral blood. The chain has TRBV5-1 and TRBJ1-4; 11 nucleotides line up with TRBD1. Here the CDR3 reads CASSLDGQGAATNEKLFF. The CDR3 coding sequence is TGCGCCAGCAGCTTGGATGGACAGGGGGCTGCAACTAATGAAAAACTGTTTTTT.